A single sample gave rise to the 13 T cell receptor beta chains below, sequenced in a study of blood T cell repertoires in COVID-19 (dated by TCRdb to the early 2020s). The library came from the immunoSEQ multiplex PCR assay. TCRdb limited this immuneACCESS table to in-frame rearrangements with V and J called. A share of clones is missing; checked studies link under half to unresolved V genes, and the rest is unexplained. Counted in this sample were roughly 310,000 clones; around 89% of them appeared once. Roughly 4% of the sample comes from the top ten. The specimen sequenced was peripheral blood. Receptors originate from a woman aged 45-65 years with active or convalescent COVID-19.

The genes are TRBV12-3 or TRBV12-4 and TRBJ2-5; the D gene is possibly TRBD2 (5 bases). The CDR3 runs to 12 residues. Trimming took off 8 bases at V and 2 bases at J, with 9 bases between the two ends. The CDR3, as DNA: TGTGCCAGCGGGAGTTTACAAGAGACCCAGTACTTC. Encoded protein: CASGSLQETQYF.

For the CDR3, the DNA is TGCGCCAGCAGCCCTAGGACAGGTGGGACTAATGAAAAACTGTTTTTT. This translates into CASSPRTGGTNEKLFF. The rearrangement uses TRBV5-1 and TRBJ1-4, with 7 bases fitting TRBD1. The CDR3 spans 16 residues. Germline assignment: CDR1 SGHRS and CDR2 YFSETQ. V lost 4 bases to trimming and J lost 2 bases; unmatched junction nucleotides: 8.

The rearrangement uses TRBV2 and TRBJ1-2; D is undetermined. Trimming took 2 bases from V and 0 from J, leaving 13 bases between them. The germline V gene encodes CDR1 SNHLY and CDR2 FYNNEI. The CDR3 covers 16 residues. The CDR3 DNA reads TGTGCCAGCAGTGAACCCTCCCACGGGTCTAACTATGGCTACACCTTC. The encoded protein is CASSEPSHGSNYGYTF. Full variable domain (missing parts from reference TRBV2 and TRBJ1-2): EPEVTQTPSHQVTQMGQEVILRCVPISNHLYFYWYRQILGQKVEFLVSFYNNEISEKSEIFDDQFSVERPDGSNFTLKIRSTKLEDSAMYFCASSEPSHGSNYGYTFGSGTRLTVV.

This chain connects TRBV28 to TRBJ1-4; 7 bases match TRBD1. The germline CDR1 and CDR2 sequences are MDHEN and SYDVKM. V trimming: 6 bases; J trimming: 8 bases; junction bases outside the gene matches: 9. The CDR3 runs to 14 residues. DNA of the CDR3: TGTGCCAGCAGACGACAGGGTTCGGGAGAAAAACTGTTTTTT. Translating gives CASRRQGSGEKLFF.

V and J are TRBV25-1 and TRBJ2-1; the D gene is possibly TRBD2 (5 bases). V was pared by 6 bases and J by 7 bases, with 13 bases between. The V gene's germline CDR1 is MGHDK and CDR2 SYGVNS. CDR3 size: 13 residues. The chain's CDR3 is CASRSDPGNEQFF. The CDR3 DNA follows: TGTGCCAGCAGGTCCGATCCGGGGAATGAGCAGTTCTTC.

The rearrangement uses TRBV5-4 and TRBJ2-5; perhaps TRBD1 as D (7 bases). This CDR3 is 13 amino acids long. The germline V gene has CDR1 SGHNT and CDR2 YYREEE (reference sequence). With 0 bases removed from V and 7 bases from J, the gap between germline ends came to 10 bases. The CDR3 loop is CASSLAQGGTQYF. Here the CDR3 DNA reads TGTGCCAGCAGCTTGGCGCAGGGGGGGACCCAGTACTTC. The full variable domain, its missing parts supplied by reference TRBV5-4 and TRBJ2-5, is ETGVTQSPTHLIKTRGQQVTLRCSSQSGHNTVSWYQQALGQGPQFIFQYYREEENGRGNFPPRFSGLQFPNYSSELNVNALELDDSALYLCASSLAQGGTQYFGPGTRLLVL.

The chain recombines TRBV5-1 with TRBJ2-5, with 8 nucleotides matching TRBD2. CDR1 and CDR2 from the germline V gene are SGHRS and YFSETQ. There are 14 residues in the CDR3. Trimming cost V 2 bases and J 2 bases; bases outside gene matches: 2. CDR3 coding DNA: TGCGCCAGCAGCTTCATAGCGGGGCAAGAGACCCAGTACTTC. It codes for CASSFIAGQETQYF. The variable domain in full, with the rest retrieved from reference TRBV5-1 and TRBJ2-5, is KAGVTQTPRYLIKTRGQQVTLSCSPISGHRSVSWYQQTPGQGLQFLFEYFSETQRNKGNFPGRFSGRQFSNSRSEMNVSTLELGDSALYLCASSFIAGQETQYFGPGTRLLVL.

The gene calls are TRBV5-5 and TRBJ2-7; D uncertain. This CDR3 has 15 residues. Germline V CDR1 and CDR2: SGHKS, YYEKEE (reference sequence). Trimming removed 1 base from V and 2 bases from J, with 13 bases in between. CDR3 DNA sequence: TGTGCCAGCAGCTTGACCCTAGTGGCCCCCTACGAGCAGTACTTC. Protein sequence: CASSLTLVAPYEQYF.

V usage is TRBV24-1 and J usage is TRBJ2-1; 16 nucleotides align to TRBD2. The germline V gene has CDR1 KGHDR and CDR2 SFDVKD. J was trimmed by 7 bases and V by 4 bases; bases with no gene match: 3. The CDR3 loop spans 16 amino acids. CDR3 nucleotides: TGTGCCACCAGTGACGCGGGACTAGCGGGAGGGAATGAGCAGTTCTTC. Protein product: CATSDAGLAGGNEQFF.

The V call is TRBV24-1, the J call TRBJ1-4; 8 nucleotides line up with TRBD1. The V and J ends lost 3 bases and 7 bases, in that order; junction bases with no gene match: 9. The length of the CDR3 is 16 residues. The germline V gene encodes CDR1 KGHDR and CDR2 SFDVKD. The CDR3 DNA reads TGTGCCACCAGTGATCGAGATCCGGACAGGGTTGAAAAACTGTTTTTT. Protein product: CATSDRDPDRVEKLFF.

As regards this clone: The junction departs from germline at one end; a sequencing error may be responsible. For the CDR3, the DNA is TGTGCCAGCAGTTACGGCGACAGGCCCTTTCCGGGATTT. Amino acid sequence: CASSYGDRPFPGF. The chain carries TRBV6-2 or TRBV6-3 and TRBJ1-4; perhaps TRBD1 as D (6 bases). Germline CDR1 MNHEY, CDR2 SVGEGT. The CDR3 covers 13 residues.

V gene TRBV3-1 (or the pseudogene TRBV3-2) combines with J gene TRBJ2-1, with 9 bases matching TRBD2. The V and J ends lost 2 bases and 6 bases, in that order; junction bases with no gene match: 17. This CDR3 is built from 19 residues. Per germline, CDR1 LGHDT and CDR2 YNNKEL (reference sequence). This chain's CDR3 is CASSQHCPLAGVYSNEQFF. CDR3 in DNA: TGTGCCAGCAGCCAACATTGTCCCTTAGCGGGAGTATATTCCAATGAGCAGTTCTTC.

This clone showed up just once. At one end the junction does not follow the germline gene, possibly because of a read error. V usage is TRBV28 and J usage is TRBJ1-1; perhaps TRBD1 as D (5 bases). Per germline, CDR1 MDHEN and CDR2 SYDVKM. The CDR3 has 12 residues. The CDR3 here is CASSPTYSRQSF. The DNA of the CDR3 is TGTGCCAGCAGTCCTACCTACTCCCGACAGAGCTTT.